This TCR beta chain was recorded in a study of blood T cell repertoires in COVID-19. Overall study context: Donors in the United States, Italy and Spain gave samples during acute or convalescent COVID-19. Sources were T cells, B-cell-depleted T cells, or PBMCs; the material itself was cDNA or gDNA.

Methods used by the authors: How many nucleated cells were present was estimated from reference gene primer amplification. Some clones are missing from TCRdb's copy, which holds only in-frame ones; the method was immunoSEQ multiplex PCR. V, J and clone size are taken as reported in that table, and D and trimming were inferred from the DNA itself. The sample holds about 400,000 clones, around nine tenths seen once. This clone appeared a single time. The germline V gene encodes CDR1 SEHNR and CDR2 FQNEAQ (reference sequence). The CDR3 has 17 residues. J lost 4 bases, V lost 5 bases, and 6 bases had no gene match.

Material for sequencing was peripheral blood. The source of this sequence is a human donor in a cohort sampled during active COVID-19. The chain employs TRBV7-9 and TRBJ2-3, with 16 bases aligning to TRBD2. Written as DNA, the CDR3 is TGTGCCAGCAGCGCCGGGACTAGCGGGAGGGCCGCAGATACGCAGTATTTT. Translating gives CASSAGTSGRAADTQYF.